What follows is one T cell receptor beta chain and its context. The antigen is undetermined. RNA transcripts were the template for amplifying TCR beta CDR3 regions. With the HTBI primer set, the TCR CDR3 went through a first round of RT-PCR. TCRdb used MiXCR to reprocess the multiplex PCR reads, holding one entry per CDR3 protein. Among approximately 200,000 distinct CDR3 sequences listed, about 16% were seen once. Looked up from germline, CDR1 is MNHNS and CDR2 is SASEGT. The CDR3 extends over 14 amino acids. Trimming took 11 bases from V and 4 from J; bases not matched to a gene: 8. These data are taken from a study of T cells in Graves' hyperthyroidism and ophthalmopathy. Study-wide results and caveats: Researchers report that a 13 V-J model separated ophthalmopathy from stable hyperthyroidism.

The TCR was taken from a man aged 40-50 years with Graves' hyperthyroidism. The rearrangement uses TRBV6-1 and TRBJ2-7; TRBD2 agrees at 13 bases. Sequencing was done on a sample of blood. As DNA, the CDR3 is TGTGCCTCCTCCAGGGGACTAGCGGGGTACGAGCAGTACTTC. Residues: CASSRGLAGYEQYF.